There are many counts of the clone carrying this TCR beta chain. The authors amplified TCR beta CDR3 regions from RNA transcripts. The first-round RT-PCR employed HTBI primers together with the Qiagen OneStep RT-PCR kit. A multiplex PCR was then performed as the second round. TCRdb re-called the multiplex PCR reads through MiXCR, storing one row per CDR3 protein. In the table there are some 390,000 distinct CDR3 sequences, around 16% of which are singletons. These data are taken from a study of Graves' ophthalmopathy and Graves' hyperthyroidism. The source material was peripheral blood. The clonotype was recovered from a woman aged 18-30 years with Graves' ophthalmopathy.

The CDR3 sequence: CASSFGGGWEDTEAFF. CDR3 coding DNA: TGTGCCAGCAGCTTTGGGGGGGGATGGGAAGACACTGAAGCTTTCTTT. V usage is TRBV11-2 and J usage is TRBJ1-1; weak D call: TRBD1 (5 bases). This CDR3 contains 16 residues. Trimming took off 3 bases at V and 3 bases at J, with 17 bases between the two ends. Germline V gene sequence: CDR1 SGHAT, CDR2 FQNNGV.